The clone carrying this TCR beta chain was observed a few times. TCRdb used MiXCR to reprocess the 5' RACE reads, holding one entry per CDR3 protein. The data contain around 43,000 distinct CDR3 sequences, 18% of them seen just once; the ten biggest clones take up 2.5% to 3.5%. Purified naive CD4+ T cells were depleted of CD25+ Tregs. Trimming stripped 4 bases from V and 5 bases from J, with 5 bases between. The germline gives CDR1 SQVTM, CDR2 ANQGSEA. The CDR3 consists of 10 residues. The chain couples TRBV29-1 to TRBJ1-1, with TRBD1 as a possible D gene (5 bases). Specimen: naive CD4+ T cells sorted from a lymph node. Described subset: naive CD4+ T cells, CD4+CD45RA+CD25-. This sequence was found in a female donor with breast cancer. The CDR3 DNA sequence: TGCAGCGTTGGACAGACTGAAGCTTTCTTT. Translated: CSVGQTEAFF. Supplemented by reference TRBV29-1 and TRBJ1-1, the full variable domain reads SAVISQKPSRDICQRGTSLTIQCQVDSQVTMMFWYRQQPGQSLTLIATANQGSEATYESGFVIDKFPISRPNLTFSTLTVSNMSPEDSSIYLCSVGQTEAFFGQGTRLTVV.